This note documents a single T cell receptor beta chain sequence. The data were taken from a study of blood T cell repertoires in COVID-19. Looking at the study overall: There were acute and convalescent COVID-19 samples, and they came from the United States, Italy and Spain.

Profiling relied on immunoSEQ multiplex PCR, and the TCRdb table lists in-frame clones only, not all of them. The profile shows 100,000 to 150,000 clones, roughly 83% of them singletons. This TCR was sampled from a human donor in a cohort sampled during active COVID-19. The sequenced material came from peripheral blood.

CDR3 coding DNA: TGTGCCAGTAGTATAGGTTGGTACAGGGTGCCCCACAATGAGCAGTTCTTC. Protein: CASSIGWYRVPHNEQFF. This chain connects TRBV19 to TRBJ2-1, with D tentatively TRBD1 (6 bases). The V and J ends lost 1 base and 5 bases respectively, with 18 bases between them. This CDR3 is built from 17 residues. Germline lookup yields CDR1 LNHDA and CDR2 SQIVND (reference sequence).